This T cell receptor (beta chain) was sequenced during a study of Ad26.COV2.S vaccination and SARS-CoV-2 variants. Germline V lookup: CDR1 MRHNA, CDR2 SNTAGT. The V and J ends lost 2 bases and 0 bases respectively, with 20 bases between them. The CDR3 has 19 amino acids. Regarding the study as a whole: The authors reported substantial breadth in spike-specific CD8+ and CD4+ T cell responses after vaccination.

Points on this clone: Its antigen is not known.

Sequencing used immunoSEQ multiplex PCR; TCRdb keeps in-frame clones, though not all of them. The repertoire holds about 420,000 clones, with 70% to 90% as singletons. Treatment reported: some 20 received Ad26.COV2.S at low or high dose, single or two shots; 5 received placebo; per-sample allocation not given. Samples were taken on day 63 after the first vaccine or placebo injection. V and J are TRBV6-4 and TRBJ2-1; the D gene is possibly TRBD1 (5 bases). The sequence was collected from a person aged 18-65 years who received the Ad26.COV2.S COVID-19 vaccine or a placebo. This specimen was peripheral blood, taken in a trial of Ad26.COV2.S vaccine versus placebo. In DNA form, the CDR3 reads TGTGCCAGCAGTGACGCAACAGGAACTCCAGCGCACTCCTACAATGAGCAGTTCTTC. Encoded protein: CASSDATGTPAHSYNEQFF.